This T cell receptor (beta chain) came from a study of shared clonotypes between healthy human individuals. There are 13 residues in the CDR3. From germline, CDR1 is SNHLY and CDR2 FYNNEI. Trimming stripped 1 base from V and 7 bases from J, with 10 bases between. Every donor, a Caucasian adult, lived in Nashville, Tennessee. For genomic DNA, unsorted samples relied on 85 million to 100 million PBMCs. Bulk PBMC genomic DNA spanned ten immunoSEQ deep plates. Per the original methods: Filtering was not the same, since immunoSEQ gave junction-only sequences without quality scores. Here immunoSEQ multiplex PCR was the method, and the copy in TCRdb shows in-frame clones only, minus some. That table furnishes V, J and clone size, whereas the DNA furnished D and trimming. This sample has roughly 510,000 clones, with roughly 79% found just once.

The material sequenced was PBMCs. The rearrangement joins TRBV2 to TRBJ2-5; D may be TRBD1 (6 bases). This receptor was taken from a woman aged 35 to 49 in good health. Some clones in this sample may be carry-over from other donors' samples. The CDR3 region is CASSEGLQGTQYF. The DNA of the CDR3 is TGTGCCAGCAGTGAAGGGCTACAGGGGACCCAGTACTTC.